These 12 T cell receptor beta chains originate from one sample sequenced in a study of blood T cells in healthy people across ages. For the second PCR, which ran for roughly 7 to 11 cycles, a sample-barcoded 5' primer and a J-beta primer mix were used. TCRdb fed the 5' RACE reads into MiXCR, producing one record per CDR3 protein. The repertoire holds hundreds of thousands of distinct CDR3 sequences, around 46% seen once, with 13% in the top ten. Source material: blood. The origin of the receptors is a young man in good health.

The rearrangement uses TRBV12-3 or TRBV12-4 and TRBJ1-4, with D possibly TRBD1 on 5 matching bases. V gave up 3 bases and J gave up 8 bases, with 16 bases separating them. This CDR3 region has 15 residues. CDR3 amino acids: CASSFYRRGGEKLFF. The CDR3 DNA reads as TGTGCCAGCAGTTTTTACCGAAGGGGAGGCGAAAAACTGTTTTTT.

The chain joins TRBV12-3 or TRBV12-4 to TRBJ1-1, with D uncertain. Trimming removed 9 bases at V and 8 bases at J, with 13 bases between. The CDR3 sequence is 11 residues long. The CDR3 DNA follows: TGTGCCAGTAACCGGGGAACCGAAGCTTTCTTT. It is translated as CASNRGTEAFF.

The CDR3 loop reads CAISELDRYYNEQFF. CDR3 nucleotide sequence: TGTGCCATCAGTGAGTTGGACAGGTACTACAATGAGCAGTTCTTC. This chain links TRBV10-3 with TRBJ2-1, with 7 bases fitting TRBD1. CDR3 length: 15 residues. Germline V lookup: CDR1 ENHRY, CDR2 SYGVKD. The J segment lost 3 bases and the V segment lost 1 base, leaving 3 bases of the junction unmatched.

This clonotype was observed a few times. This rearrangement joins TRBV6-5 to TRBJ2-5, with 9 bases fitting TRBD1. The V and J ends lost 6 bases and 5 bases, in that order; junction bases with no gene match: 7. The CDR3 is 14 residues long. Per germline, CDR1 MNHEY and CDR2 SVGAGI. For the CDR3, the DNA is TGTGCCAGCAGAATAACAGGGGGCGACGAGACCCAGTACTTC. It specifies CASRITGGDETQYF.

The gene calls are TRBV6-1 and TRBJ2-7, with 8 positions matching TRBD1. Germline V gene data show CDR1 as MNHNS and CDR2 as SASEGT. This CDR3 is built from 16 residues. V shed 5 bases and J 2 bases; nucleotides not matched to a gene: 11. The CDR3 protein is CASSRTLTGAAYEQYF. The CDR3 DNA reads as TGTGCCAGCAGTCGGACCCTGACAGGGGCGGCCTACGAGCAGTACTTC.

The CDR3 DNA sequence: TGTGCCAGCGTGGTTGACGCAGATACGCAGTATTTT. Translation gives CASVVDADTQYF. This chain joins TRBV2 and TRBJ2-3; D gene unclear. Germline V gives CDR1 SNHLY, CDR2 FYNNEI. The CDR3 sequence is 12 residues long. V was cut by 8 bases and J by 4 bases, with 10 bases left in between.

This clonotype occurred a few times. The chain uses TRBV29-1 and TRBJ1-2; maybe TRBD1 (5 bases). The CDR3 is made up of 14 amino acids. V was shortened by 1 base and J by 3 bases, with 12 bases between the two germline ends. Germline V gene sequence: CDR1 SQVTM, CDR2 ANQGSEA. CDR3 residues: CSVEVREVDYGYTF. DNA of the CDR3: TGCAGCGTTGAAGTCAGGGAGGTTGACTATGGCTACACCTTC. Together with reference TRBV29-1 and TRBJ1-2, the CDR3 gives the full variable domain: SAVISQKPSRDICQRGTSLTIQCQVDSQVTMMFWYRQQPGQSLTLIATANQGSEATYESGFVIDKFPISRPNLTFSTLTVSNMSPEDSSIYLCSVEVREVDYGYTFGSGTRLTVV.

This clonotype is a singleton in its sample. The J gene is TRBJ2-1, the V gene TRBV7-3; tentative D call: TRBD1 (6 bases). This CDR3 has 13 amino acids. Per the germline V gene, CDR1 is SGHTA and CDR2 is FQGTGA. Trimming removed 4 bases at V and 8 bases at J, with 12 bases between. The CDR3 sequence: CASSSRGRDEQFF. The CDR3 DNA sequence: TGTGCCAGCAGCTCCAGGGGAAGGGATGAGCAGTTCTTC. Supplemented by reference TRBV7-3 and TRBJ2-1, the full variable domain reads GAGVSQTPSNKVTEKGKYVELRCDPISGHTALYWYRQSLGQGPEFLIYFQGTGAADDSGLPNDRFFAVRPEGSVSTLKIQRTERGDSAVYLCASSSRGRDEQFFGPGTRLTVL.

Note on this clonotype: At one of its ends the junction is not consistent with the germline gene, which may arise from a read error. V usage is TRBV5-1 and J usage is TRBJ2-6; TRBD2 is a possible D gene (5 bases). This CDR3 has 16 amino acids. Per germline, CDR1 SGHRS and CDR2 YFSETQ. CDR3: CASGLDGISGANVLTF. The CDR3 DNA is TGCGCCAGCGGCTTGGACGGGATCTCTGGGGCCAACGTCCTGACTTTC.

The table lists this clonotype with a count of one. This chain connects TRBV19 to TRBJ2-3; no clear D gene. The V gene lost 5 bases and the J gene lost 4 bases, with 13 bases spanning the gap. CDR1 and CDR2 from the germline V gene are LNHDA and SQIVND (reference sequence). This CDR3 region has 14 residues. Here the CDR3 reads CASSSGSLPDTQYF. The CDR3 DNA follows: TGTGCCAGTAGTTCAGGCAGTCTCCCAGATACGCAGTATTTT.

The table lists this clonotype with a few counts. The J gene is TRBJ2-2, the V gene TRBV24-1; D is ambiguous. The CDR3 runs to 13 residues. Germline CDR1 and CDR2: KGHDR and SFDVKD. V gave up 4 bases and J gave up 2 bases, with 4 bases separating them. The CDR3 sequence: CATSEGNTGELFF. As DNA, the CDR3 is TGTGCCACCAGTGAGGGAAACACCGGGGAGCTGTTTTTT.

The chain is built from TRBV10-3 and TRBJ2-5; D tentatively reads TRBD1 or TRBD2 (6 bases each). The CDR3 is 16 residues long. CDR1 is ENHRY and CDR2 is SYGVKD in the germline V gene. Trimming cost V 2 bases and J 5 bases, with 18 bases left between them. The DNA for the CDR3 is TGTGCCATCAGTGAGCCGGTGGGGGGCTTTCGGGAGACCCAGTACTTC. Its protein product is CAISEPVGGFRETQYF.